Sequencing of this T cell receptor (beta chain) was carried out in a study of control samples from healthy donors and cancer patients. Profiled with immunoSEQ multiplex PCR; TCRdb holds only in-frame clones, not every one. The data hold approximately 27,000 clones, with 85% observed a single time. This clone has a single count. Germline V gene sequence: CDR1 GTSNPN, CDR2 SVGIG (reference sequence). After removal of 4 bases from V and 4 bases from J, the junction contained 6 bases not matched to a gene. There are 13 residues in the CDR3. This receptor was obtained from a woman aged 60-70 years with head and neck cancer. Material: PBMCs. This sequence joins TRBV30 and TRBJ1-1; TRBD1 agrees at 7 bases. The CDR3 protein is CAWNEQGLTEAFF. For the CDR3, the DNA is TGTGCCTGGAACGAACAGGGGCTCACTGAAGCTTTCTTT.